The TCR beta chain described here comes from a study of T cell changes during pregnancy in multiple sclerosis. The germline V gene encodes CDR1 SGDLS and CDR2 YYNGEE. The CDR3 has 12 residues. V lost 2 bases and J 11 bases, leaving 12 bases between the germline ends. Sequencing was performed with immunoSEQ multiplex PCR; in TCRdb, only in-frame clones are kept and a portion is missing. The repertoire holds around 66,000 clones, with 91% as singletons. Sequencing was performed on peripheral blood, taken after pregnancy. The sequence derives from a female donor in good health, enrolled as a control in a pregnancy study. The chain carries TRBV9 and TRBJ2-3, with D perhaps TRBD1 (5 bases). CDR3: CASSVDSDGQYF. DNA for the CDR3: TGTGCCAGCAGCGTCGACAGCGACGGGCAGTATTTT.